What follows describes a single TCR beta chain. This CDR3 contains 13 residues. From germline, CDR1 is LGHDT and CDR2 YNNKEL (reference sequence). Between the trimmed V and J ends, which lost 4 bases and 0 bases, there was a span of 5 bases. The data originate from a study of blood T cell repertoires in COVID-19. Study-level background: COVID-19 samples, acute and convalescent, were from the United States, Italy and Spain. Sources were T cells, B-cell-depleted T cells, or PBMCs; the material itself was cDNA or gDNA.

In the source study's methods: Using reference gene primer amplification, nucleated cell counts were estimated. Measured with immunoSEQ multiplex PCR; TCRdb has only the in-frame clones, and not every one. That table furnishes V, J and clone size, whereas the DNA furnished D and trimming. The table has a few hundred thousand clones, just over 85% seen once. The TCR comes from a man between 50 and 59 years old with acute or convalescent COVID-19. Sequencing was done on a sample of peripheral blood. V gene TRBV3-1 (or the pseudogene TRBV3-2) combines with J gene TRBJ2-3; no clear D gene. The CDR3 sequence: CASSPGSTDTQYF. CDR3 DNA sequence: TGTGCCAGCAGCCCCGGGAGCACAGATACGCAGTATTTT.